This T cell receptor beta chain was retrieved from a study of blood T cells in healthy people across ages. The draw of peripheral blood yielded around 10 milliliters from each donor. Together with a sample-barcoded 5' primer, a J-beta primer mix was included in a second PCR lasting roughly 6 to 12 cycles. TCRdb re-analysed the 5' RACE reads in MiXCR, keeping a single row per CDR3 protein. The sample has about 900,000 distinct CDR3 sequences, 62% seen once. Comment on this clonotype: Its target is unknown.

Study-level results: Changes in expanded clonotypes were possibly confounded, as the CMV status of donors was unknown. Higher diversity and more naive CD4+ cells were features of long-lived donors, compared to aged donors.

The source is a man aged 30 to 45 in good health. Sequenced input: blood.

CDR3 amino acids: CSASATGEDGYTF. The CDR3 coding sequence is TGCAGTGCTAGTGCTACAGGGGAAGATGGCTACACCTTC. The rearrangement joins TRBV20-1 to TRBJ1-2, with 7 bases lining up with TRBD1. V dropped 3 bases and J dropped 6; count of bases not matched to a gene: 7. This CDR3 contains 13 residues. Per the germline V gene, CDR1 is DFQATT and CDR2 is SNEGSKA (reference sequence).